The T cell receptor beta chain described here comes from a study of breast tumors, draining lymph nodes, adjacent tissues. Study observations and caveats: Tumors had less TCR diversity than lymph nodes, more than nontumor tissue.

The germline V gene encodes CDR1 SEHNR and CDR2 FQNEAQ (reference sequence). CDR3 length: 16 amino acids. V shed 4 bases and J 3 bases; nucleotides not matched to a gene: 6. TCRdb itself ran the multiplex PCR reads through MiXCR, one entry per CDR3 protein. This sample has about 300,000 distinct CDR3 sequences, with around 30% found just once. Notes on this clonotype: Its specificity is not known.

Samples came from axillary lymph nodes draining the breast cancer. This sequence was found in a female donor with breast cancer. Some clones in this sample may be carry-over from other donors' samples. The gene calls are TRBV7-9 and TRBJ2-1, with 10 positions matching TRBD1. Material: axillary lymph node tissue. CDR3 sequence (DNA): TGTGCCAGCAGCTGGGGACAGGGGAGAGGCTACAATGAGCAGTTCTTC. This translates into CASSWGQGRGYNEQFF.